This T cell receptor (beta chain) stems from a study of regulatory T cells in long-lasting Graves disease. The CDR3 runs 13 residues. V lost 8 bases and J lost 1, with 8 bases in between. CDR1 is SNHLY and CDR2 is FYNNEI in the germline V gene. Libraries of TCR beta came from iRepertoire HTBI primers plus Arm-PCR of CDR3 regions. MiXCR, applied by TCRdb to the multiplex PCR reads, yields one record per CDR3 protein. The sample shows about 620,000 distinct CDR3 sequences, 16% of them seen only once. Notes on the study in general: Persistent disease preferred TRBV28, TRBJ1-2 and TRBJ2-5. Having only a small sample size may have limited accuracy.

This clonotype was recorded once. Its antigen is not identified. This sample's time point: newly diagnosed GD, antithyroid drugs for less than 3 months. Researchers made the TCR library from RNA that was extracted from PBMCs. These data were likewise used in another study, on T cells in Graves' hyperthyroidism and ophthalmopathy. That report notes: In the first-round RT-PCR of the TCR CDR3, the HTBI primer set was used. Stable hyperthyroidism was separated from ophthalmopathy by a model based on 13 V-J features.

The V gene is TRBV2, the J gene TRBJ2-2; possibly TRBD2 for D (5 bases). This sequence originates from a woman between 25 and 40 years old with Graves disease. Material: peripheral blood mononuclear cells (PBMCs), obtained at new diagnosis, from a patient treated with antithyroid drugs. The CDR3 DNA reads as TGTGCCAGCTTCGGAGGGAACACCGGGGAGCTGTTTTTT. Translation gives CASFGGNTGELFF.